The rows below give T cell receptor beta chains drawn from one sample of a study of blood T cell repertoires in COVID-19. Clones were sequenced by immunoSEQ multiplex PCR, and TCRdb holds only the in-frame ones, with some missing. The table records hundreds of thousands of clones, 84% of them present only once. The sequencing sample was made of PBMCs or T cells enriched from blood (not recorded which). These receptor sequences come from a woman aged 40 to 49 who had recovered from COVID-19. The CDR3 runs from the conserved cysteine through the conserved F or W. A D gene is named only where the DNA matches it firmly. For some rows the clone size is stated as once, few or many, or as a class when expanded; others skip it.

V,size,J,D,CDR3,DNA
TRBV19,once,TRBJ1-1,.,CASSPNGGIGEAFF,TGTGCCAGTAGCCCTAACGGGGGGATCGGTGAAGCTTTCTTT
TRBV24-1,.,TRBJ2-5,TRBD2,CATSETGTRGSQYF,TGTGCCACCAGTGAGACCGGGACTAGGGGGTCCCAGTACTTC
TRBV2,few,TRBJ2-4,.,CASSERGFGGNIQYF,TGTGCCAGCAGTGAACGTGGGTTCGGAGGAAACATTCAGTACTTC
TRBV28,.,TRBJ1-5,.,CASRRQVNQPQHF,TGTGCCAGCAGAAGACAGGTTAATCAGCCCCAGCATTTT
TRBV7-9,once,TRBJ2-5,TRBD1,CASTNLRTGGGQETQYF,TGTGCCAGCACCAACCTTAGGACAGGGGGGGGCCAAGAGACCCAGTACTTC
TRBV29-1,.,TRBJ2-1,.,CSVEGPGEREQFF,TGCAGCGTTGAAGGTCCAGGGGAGAGAGAGCAGTTCTTC
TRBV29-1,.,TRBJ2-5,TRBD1,CSVLGTGEETQYF,TGCAGCGTTCTAGGGACAGGGGAAGAGACCCAGTACTTC
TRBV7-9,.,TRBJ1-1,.,CASTTGSLVTEAFF,TGTGCCAGCACCACCGGGTCGTTGGTGACTGAAGCTTTCTTT
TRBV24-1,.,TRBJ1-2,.,CATSEGHGPFGYTF,TGTGCCACCAGTGAGGGACATGGACCGTTTGGCTACACCTTC
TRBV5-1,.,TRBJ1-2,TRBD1,CASSLGTGDGYGYTF,TGCGCCAGCAGCTTAGGGACAGGGGATGGGTACGGCTACACCTTC
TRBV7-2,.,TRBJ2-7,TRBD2,CASSPSGLAGVSYEQYF,TGTGCCAGCAGCCCGTCGGGACTAGCGGGCGTTTCCTACGAGCAGTACTTC
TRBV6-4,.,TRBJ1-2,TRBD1,CASSETLQGAYGYTF,TGTGCCAGCAGTGAAACTCTACAGGGGGCCTATGGCTACACCTTC
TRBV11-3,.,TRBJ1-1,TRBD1,CASSLRQGPMNTEAFF,TGTGCCAGCAGCCTTCGACAGGGGCCCATGAACACTGAAGCTTTCTTT
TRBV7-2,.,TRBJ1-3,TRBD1,CASREQPGGQAGNTIYF,TGTGCCAGCAGGGAACAGCCAGGGGGACAAGCCGGAAACACCATATATTTT
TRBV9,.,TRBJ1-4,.,CASSEDLGDEKLFF,TGTGCCAGCAGCGAGGACCTGGGAGACGAAAAACTGTTTTTT
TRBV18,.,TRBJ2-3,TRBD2,CASSPASGRSDTQYF,TGTGCCAGCTCACCTGCTAGCGGGAGGTCAGATACGCAGTATTTT
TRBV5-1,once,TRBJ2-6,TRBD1,CASSLEPGGSGANVLTF,TGCGCCAGCAGCTTGGAACCAGGGGGATCCGGGGCCAACGTCCTGACTTTC
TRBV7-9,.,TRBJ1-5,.,CASSLKGDQPQHF,TGTGCCAGCAGCTTAAAGGGGGATCAGCCCCAGCATTTT